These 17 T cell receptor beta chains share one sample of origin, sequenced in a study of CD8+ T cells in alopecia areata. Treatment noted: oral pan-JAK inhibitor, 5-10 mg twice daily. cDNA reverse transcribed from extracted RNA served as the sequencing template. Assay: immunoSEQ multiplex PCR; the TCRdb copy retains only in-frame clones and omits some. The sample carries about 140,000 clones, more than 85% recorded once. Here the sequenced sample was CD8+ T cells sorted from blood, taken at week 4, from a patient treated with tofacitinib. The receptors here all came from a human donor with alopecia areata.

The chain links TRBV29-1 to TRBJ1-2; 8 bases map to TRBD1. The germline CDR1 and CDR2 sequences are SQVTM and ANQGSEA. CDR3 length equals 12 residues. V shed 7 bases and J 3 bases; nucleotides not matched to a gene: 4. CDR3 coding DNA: TGCAGCGCCTCGACAGGGGACTATGGCTACACCTTC. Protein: CSASTGDYGYTF.

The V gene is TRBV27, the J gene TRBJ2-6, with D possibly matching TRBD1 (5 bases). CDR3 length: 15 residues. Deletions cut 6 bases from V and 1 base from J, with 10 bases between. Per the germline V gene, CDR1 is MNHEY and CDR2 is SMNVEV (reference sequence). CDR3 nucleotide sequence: TGTGCCAGCAGGCACGCAGGGTCTGGGGCCAACGTCCTGACTTTC. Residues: CASRHAGSGANVLTF.

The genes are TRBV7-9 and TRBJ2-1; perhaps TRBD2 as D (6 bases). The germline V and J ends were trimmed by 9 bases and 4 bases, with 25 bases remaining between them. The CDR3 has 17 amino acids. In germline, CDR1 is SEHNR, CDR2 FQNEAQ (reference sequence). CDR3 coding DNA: TGTGCCAGTCTTTTCGCGAGCGGAGGGCCCAAGTACAATGAGCAGTTCTTC. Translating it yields CASLFASGGPKYNEQFF. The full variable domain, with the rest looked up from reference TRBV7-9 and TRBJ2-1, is DTGVSQNPRHKITKRGQNVTFRCDPISEHNRLYWYRQTLGQGPEFLTYFQNEAQLEKSRLLSDRFSAERPKGSFSTLEIQRTEQGDSAMYLCASLFASGGPKYNEQFFGPGTRLTVL.

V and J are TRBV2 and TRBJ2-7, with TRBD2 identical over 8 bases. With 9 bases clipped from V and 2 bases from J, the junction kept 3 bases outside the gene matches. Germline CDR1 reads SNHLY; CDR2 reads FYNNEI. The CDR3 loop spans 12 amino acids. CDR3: CASLLAAYEQYF. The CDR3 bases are TGTGCCAGTCTACTAGCGGCCTACGAGCAGTACTTC.

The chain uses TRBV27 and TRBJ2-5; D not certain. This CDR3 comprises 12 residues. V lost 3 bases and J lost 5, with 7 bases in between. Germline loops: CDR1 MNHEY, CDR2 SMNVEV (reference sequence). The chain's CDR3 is CASSFAGETQYF. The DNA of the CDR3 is TGTGCCAGCAGTTTCGCTGGGGAGACCCAGTACTTC.

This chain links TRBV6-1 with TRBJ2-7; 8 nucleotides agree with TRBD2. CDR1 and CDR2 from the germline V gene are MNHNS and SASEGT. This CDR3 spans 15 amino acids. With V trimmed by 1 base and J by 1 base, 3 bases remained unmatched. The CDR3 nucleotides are TGTGCCAGCAGTGAAGTAGCGGGGCCGTCCTACGAGCAGTACTTC. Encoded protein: CASSEVAGPSYEQYF.

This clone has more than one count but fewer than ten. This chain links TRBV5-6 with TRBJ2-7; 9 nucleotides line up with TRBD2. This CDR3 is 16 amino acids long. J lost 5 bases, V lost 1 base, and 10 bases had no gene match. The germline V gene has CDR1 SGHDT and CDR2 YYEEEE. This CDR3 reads CASSLLSSGILNEQYF. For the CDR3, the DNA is TGTGCCAGCAGCTTGCTCTCTAGCGGGATATTAAACGAGCAGTACTTC.

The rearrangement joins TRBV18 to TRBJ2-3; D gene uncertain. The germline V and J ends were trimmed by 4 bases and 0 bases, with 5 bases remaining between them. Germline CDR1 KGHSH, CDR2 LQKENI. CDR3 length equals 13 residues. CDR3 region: CASSLSSTDTQYF. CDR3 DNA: TGTGCCAGCTCACTATCTAGCACAGATACGCAGTATTTT.

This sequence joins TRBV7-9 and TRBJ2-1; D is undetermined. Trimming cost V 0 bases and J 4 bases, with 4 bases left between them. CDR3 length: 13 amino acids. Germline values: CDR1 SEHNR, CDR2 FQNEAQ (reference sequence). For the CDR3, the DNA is TGTGCCAGCAGCTTAGCTGAGTACAATGAGCAGTTCTTC. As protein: CASSLAEYNEQFF.

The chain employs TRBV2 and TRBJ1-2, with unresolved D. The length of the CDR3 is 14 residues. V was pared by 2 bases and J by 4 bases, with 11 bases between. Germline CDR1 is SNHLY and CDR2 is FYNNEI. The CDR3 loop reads CASSEITALYGYTF. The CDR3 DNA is TGTGCCAGCAGTGAAATAACAGCACTCTATGGCTACACCTTC.

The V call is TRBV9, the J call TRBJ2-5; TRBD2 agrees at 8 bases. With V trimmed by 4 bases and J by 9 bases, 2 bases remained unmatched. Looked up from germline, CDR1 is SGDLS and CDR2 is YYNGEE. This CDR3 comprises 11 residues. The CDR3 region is CASSPRGAQYF. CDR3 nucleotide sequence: TGTGCCAGCAGCCCGCGGGGGGCCCAGTACTTC.

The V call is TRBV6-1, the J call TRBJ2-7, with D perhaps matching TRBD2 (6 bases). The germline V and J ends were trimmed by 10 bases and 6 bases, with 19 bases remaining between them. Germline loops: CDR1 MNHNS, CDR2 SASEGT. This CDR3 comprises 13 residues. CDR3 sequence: CAIAKRAGVEQYF. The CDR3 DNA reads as TGTGCCATCGCGAAGCGGGCTGGGGTCGAGCAGTACTTC.

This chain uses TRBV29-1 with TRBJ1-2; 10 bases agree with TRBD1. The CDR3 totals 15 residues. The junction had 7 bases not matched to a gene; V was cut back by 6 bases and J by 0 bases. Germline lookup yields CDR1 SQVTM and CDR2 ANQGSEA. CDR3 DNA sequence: TGCAGCGTAGGTGCCGGGACAGGGGCTAACTATGGCTACACCTTC. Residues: CSVGAGTGANYGYTF.

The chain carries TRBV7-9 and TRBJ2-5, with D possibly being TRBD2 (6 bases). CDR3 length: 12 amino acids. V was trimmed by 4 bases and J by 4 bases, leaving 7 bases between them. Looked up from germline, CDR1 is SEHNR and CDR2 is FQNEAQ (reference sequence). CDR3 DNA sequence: TGTGCCAGCAGCTCCGGGAGAGAGACCCAGTACTTC. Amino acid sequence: CASSSGRETQYF.

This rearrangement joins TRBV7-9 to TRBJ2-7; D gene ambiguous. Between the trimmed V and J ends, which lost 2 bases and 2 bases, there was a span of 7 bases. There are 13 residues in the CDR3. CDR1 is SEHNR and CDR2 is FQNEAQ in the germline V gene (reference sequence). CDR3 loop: CASSLSATYEQYF. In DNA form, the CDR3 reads TGTGCCAGCAGCTTAAGCGCGACCTACGAGCAGTACTTC.

CDR3 bases: TGTGCCAGCAGCTTGGCAGGGAACGGCTACACCTTC. It codes for CASSLAGNGYTF. The chain couples TRBV7-9 to TRBJ1-2, with a possible D match to TRBD1 (5 bases). CDR3 length equals 12 residues. Germline V lookup: CDR1 SEHNR, CDR2 FQNEAQ (reference sequence). V dropped 3 bases and J dropped 8 bases, with 10 bases sitting between them.

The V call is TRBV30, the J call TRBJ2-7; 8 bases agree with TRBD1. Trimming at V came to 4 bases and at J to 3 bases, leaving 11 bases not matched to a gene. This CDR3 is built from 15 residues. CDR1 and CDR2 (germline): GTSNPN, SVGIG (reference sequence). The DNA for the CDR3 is TGTGCCTGGATCACCCGACAGGGGCCAAACTACGAGCAGTACTTC. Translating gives CAWITRQGPNYEQYF.